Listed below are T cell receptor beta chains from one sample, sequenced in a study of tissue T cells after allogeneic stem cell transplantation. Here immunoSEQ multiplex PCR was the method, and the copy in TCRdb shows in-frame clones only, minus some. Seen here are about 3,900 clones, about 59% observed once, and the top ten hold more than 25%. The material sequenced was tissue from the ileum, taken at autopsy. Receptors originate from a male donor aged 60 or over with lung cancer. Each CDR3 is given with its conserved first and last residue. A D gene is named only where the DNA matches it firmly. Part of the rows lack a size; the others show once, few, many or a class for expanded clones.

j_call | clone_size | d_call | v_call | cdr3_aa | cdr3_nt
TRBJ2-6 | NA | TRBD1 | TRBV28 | CATRGTGTKSSGANVLTF | TGTGCCACCAGGGGGACAGGGACAAAAAGCTCTGGGGCCAACGTCCTGACTTTC
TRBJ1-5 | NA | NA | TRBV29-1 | CSVGAENQPQHF | TGCAGCGTTGGGGCAGAAAATCAGCCCCAGCATTTT
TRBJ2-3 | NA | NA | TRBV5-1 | CASSLSLSNPMADTQYF | TGCGCCAGCAGCTTGTCCCTCTCTAATCCTATGGCAGATACGCAGTATTTT
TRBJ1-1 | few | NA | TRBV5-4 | CASSLDLGTEAFF | TGTGCCAGCAGCTTGGACTTGGGCACTGAAGCTTTCTTT
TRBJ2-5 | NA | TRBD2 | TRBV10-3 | CAISVGGGRGVGETQYF | TGTGCCATCAGTGTGGGGGGCGGGAGGGGCGTTGGAGAGACCCAGTACTTC
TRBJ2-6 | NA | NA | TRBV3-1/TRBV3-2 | CASSQESIGANVLTF | TGTGCCAGCAGCCAAGAATCAATTGGGGCCAACGTCCTGACTTTC
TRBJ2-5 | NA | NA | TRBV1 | CTSSQDKSLAQETQYF | TGCACCAGCAGCCAAGATAAATCCCTAGCCCAAGAGACCCAGTACTTC
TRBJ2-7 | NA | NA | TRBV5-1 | CASSLDSVGGEQYF | TGCGCCAGCAGCTTGGACTCCGTAGGGGGCGAGCAGTACTTC
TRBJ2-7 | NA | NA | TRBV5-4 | CASSLYDLPGYEQYF | TGTGCCAGCAGCTTGTATGACCTCCCAGGCTACGAGCAGTACTTC
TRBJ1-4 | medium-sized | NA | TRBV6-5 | CASGWAGTGEKLFF | TGTGCCAGCGGGTGGGCAGGGACCGGAGAAAAACTGTTTTTT
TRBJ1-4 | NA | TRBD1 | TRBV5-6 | CASSFWTGALTNEKLFF | TGTGCCAGCAGCTTCTGGACAGGGGCCTTAACTAATGAAAAACTGTTTTTT
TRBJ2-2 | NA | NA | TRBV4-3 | CASSQAARSTGELFF | TGCGCCAGCAGCCAAGCGGCTAGATCTACCGGGGAGCTGTTTTTT
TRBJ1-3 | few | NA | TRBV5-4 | CASSQKGNTIYF | TGTGCCAGCAGCCAAAAGGGAAACACCATATATTTT